This is a list of T cell receptor beta chains from one sample in a study of cytomegalovirus exposure and HLA in healthy donors. Clones were sequenced by immunoSEQ multiplex PCR, and TCRdb holds only the in-frame ones, with some missing. Of about 160,000 clones detected, over 60% appear once; the ten largest clones hold about 0.93%. Sequencing was performed on PBMCs. The receptors derive from a woman in her forties or fifties in good health and CMV-seropositive. The CDR3 runs from the conserved cysteine through the conserved F or W. D genes are given only for firm matches. A clone size is listed for some rows: how often the clone was seen (once, few, many), or a class if it is expanded.

once	-	TRBV27	TRBJ1-3	CASSRDTSSATIYF	TGTGCCAGCAGCCGGGACACGAGCTCAGCCACCATATATTTT
few	-	TRBV28	TRBJ1-5	CASTRGGLRQPQHF	TGTGCCAGCACGAGGGGGGGGCTAAGACAGCCCCAGCATTTT
-	-	TRBV29-1	TRBJ2-2	CSALDQRNTGELFF	TGCAGCGCCCTAGACCAGCGGAACACCGGGGAGCTGTTTTTT
-	-	TRBV7-2	TRBJ2-1	CASSYYSGENEQFF	TGTGCCAGCAGCTATTACTCAGGGGAGAATGAGCAGTTCTTC
once	-	TRBV7-9	TRBJ1-1	CASSPMNTEAFF	TGTGCCAGCAGCCCCATGAACACTGAAGCTTTCTTT
-	TRBD1	TRBV7-9	TRBJ2-2	CASTPGQGNTGELFF	TGTGCCAGCACCCCCGGACAGGGTAACACCGGGGAGCTGTTTTTT
-	TRBD2	TRBV2	TRBJ2-3	CASSEGRTWEGRGTDTQYF	TGTGCCAGCAGTGAAGGGCGGACTTGGGAGGGTCGCGGCACAGATACGCAGTATTTT
-	TRBD1	TRBV2	TRBJ2-6	CASMGQLSIGGANVLTF	TGTGCCAGCATGGGACAGCTTTCTATTGGTGGGGCCAACGTCCTGACTTTC
-	-	TRBV28	TRBJ1-4	CASSLRPGVANEKLFF	TGTGCCAGCAGTCTGCGACCCGGAGTGGCTAATGAAAAACTGTTTTTT
-	TRBD2	TRBV5-1	TRBJ2-3	CASSTLPGLVTDTQYF	TGCGCCAGCAGCACCCTACCGGGACTAGTGACAGATACGCAGTATTTT
-	TRBD1	TRBV28	TRBJ1-5	CASSFRPFGQALNQPQHF	TGTGCCAGCAGTTTTAGGCCCTTCGGACAGGCCCTCAATCAGCCCCAGCATTTT
once	-	TRBV28	TRBJ1-5	CASRSVNNQPQHF	TGTGCCAGCAGGTCGGTTAACAATCAGCCCCAGCATTTT
-	TRBD2	TRBV29-1	TRBJ2-1	CSVQLSGRESNEQFF	TGCAGCGTCCAACTTAGCGGGAGGGAGTCCAATGAGCAGTTCTTC
-	TRBD1	TRBV27	TRBJ2-7	CASSFDRGPYEQYF	TGTGCCAGCAGTTTCGACAGGGGGCCCTACGAGCAGTACTTC
-	-	TRBV11-2	TRBJ1-6	CASRLRLEYNSPLHF	TGTGCCAGCCGCCTTCGGTTAGAGTATAATTCACCCCTCCACTTT
few	-	TRBV2	TRBJ1-2	CASSQDRYNYGYTF	TGTGCCAGCAGTCAGGACAGATATAACTATGGCTACACCTTC
-	TRBD1	TRBV5-6	TRBJ1-1	CASSGTGGVNTEAFF	TGTGCCAGCAGTGGAACAGGGGGCGTTAACACTGAAGCTTTCTTT
-	TRBD1	TRBV5-6	TRBJ1-5	CASGVQGAHNQPQHF	TGTGCCAGCGGGGTACAGGGGGCGCACAATCAGCCCCAGCATTTT
few	-	TRBV18	TRBJ1-5	CASSRQVNQPQHF	TGTGCCAGCTCACGGCAGGTCAATCAGCCCCAGCATTTT
few	TRBD1	TRBV6-4	TRBJ1-2	CASSPGQGDYGYTF	TGTGCCAGCAGTCCGGGACAGGGGGACTATGGCTACACCTTC
-	TRBD1	TRBV4-1	TRBJ1-1	CASSQGTGDMNTEAFF	TGCGCCAGCAGCCAAGGCACAGGGGACATGAACACTGAAGCTTTCTTT
-	-	TRBV20-1	TRBJ2-7	CSAENYEQYF	TGCAGCGCCGAGAATTACGAGCAGTACTTC
-	TRBD1	TRBV4-3	TRBJ1-2	CASSLTGGSYGYTF	TGCGCCAGCAGCCTGACAGGGGGTAGCTATGGCTACACCTTC
-	-	TRBV2	TRBJ1-5	CASNELHSNQPQHF	TGTGCCAGCAACGAGCTTCATAGCAATCAGCCCCAGCATTTT
-	-	TRBV18	TRBJ2-3	CASSPNRGDTQYF	TGTGCCAGCTCACCAAATAGAGGAGATACGCAGTATTTT
-	TRBD1	TRBV29-1	TRBJ2-7	CSATTGAYEQYF	TGCAGCGCGACGACAGGGGCCTACGAGCAGTACTTC
-	-	TRBV4-1	TRBJ1-2	CASSQREGAAYGYTF	TGCGCCAGCAGCCAAAGGGAAGGGGCGGCTTATGGCTACACCTTC
few	-	TRBV12-5	TRBJ2-7	CASGLSGKPYEQYF	TGTGCTAGTGGTTTGAGTGGCAAACCCTACGAGCAGTACTTC
-	TRBD2	TRBV2	TRBJ2-1	CASSARTSGYNEQFF	TGTGCCAGCAGTGCCCGGACTAGCGGATACAATGAGCAGTTCTTC
few	-	TRBV11-2	TRBJ1-4	CASSLAMGTGEKLFF	TGTGCCAGCAGCTTAGCGATGGGGACTGGTGAAAAACTGTTTTTT
-	TRBD2	TRBV28	TRBJ2-1	CASSAPLGSGSSNEQFF	TGTGCCAGCAGTGCACCCTTGGGTAGCGGGAGTTCCAATGAGCAGTTCTTC
-	-	TRBV7-7	TRBJ2-1	CASSSGAGNEQFF	TGTGCTAGCAGCTCGGGAGCTGGGAATGAGCAGTTCTTC
-	-	TRBV5-6	TRBJ2-7	CASSLFREYEQYF	TGTGCCAGCAGCTTGTTCAGGGAATACGAGCAGTACTTC
once	-	TRBV28	TRBJ2-1	CASSVNYNEQFF	TGTGCCAGCAGTGTAAACTACAATGAGCAGTTCTTC
once	-	TRBV2	TRBJ2-7	CASILTGALGYEQYF	TGTGCCAGCATTCTTACAGGCGCCCTTGGGTACGAGCAGTACTTC
-	-	TRBV6-5	TRBJ2-7	CASSYSPATSYEQYF	TGTGCCAGCAGTTACTCCCCAGCGACCTCCTACGAGCAGTACTTC
-	-	TRBV7-2	TRBJ1-1	CASSLSRANTEAFF	TGTGCCAGCAGCTTATCCAGGGCGAACACTGAAGCTTTCTTT
-	-	TRBV28	TRBJ1-1	CASSLRSGRAHRVTGRYTEAFF	TGTGCCAGCAGCCTAAGGTCCGGACGCGCGCACAGGGTCACCGGTCGGTACACTGAAGCTTTCTTT
-	-	TRBV6-4	TRBJ2-2	CASKPDRDTGELFF	TGTGCCAGCAAGCCAGACCGGGACACCGGGGAGCTGTTTTTT
few	TRBD1	TRBV9	TRBJ1-2	CASSGDRGRRGYTF	TGTGCCAGCAGCGGGGACAGGGGGCGAAGGGGCTACACCTTC
few	TRBD1	TRBV18	TRBJ1-4	CASSPPGTDNEKLFF	TGTGCCAGCTCACCTCCCGGGACAGATAATGAAAAACTGTTTTTT
few	TRBD2	TRBV7-9	TRBJ2-7	CAILQAGVLSYEQYF	TGTGCCATCCTACAAGCGGGGGTCCTCTCCTACGAGCAGTACTTC
-	TRBD2	TRBV7-9	TRBJ2-4	CASSLAGTSGLAKNIQYF	TGTGCCAGCAGCTTAGCCGGGACTAGCGGTCTAGCCAAAAACATTCAGTACTTC
-	TRBD1	TRBV10-3	TRBJ2-2	CAILLEGDRGAGELFF	TGTGCCATCCTCCTAGAGGGAGACAGGGGTGCCGGGGAGCTGTTTTTT
-	-	TRBV28	TRBJ1-3	CASSPGYSGNTIYF	TGTGCCAGCAGTCCGGGTTACTCTGGAAACACCATATATTTT
-	-	TRBV5-4	TRBJ1-2	CASSPPGLLGYTF	TGTGCCAGCAGCCCACCGGGACTACTTGGCTACACCTTC